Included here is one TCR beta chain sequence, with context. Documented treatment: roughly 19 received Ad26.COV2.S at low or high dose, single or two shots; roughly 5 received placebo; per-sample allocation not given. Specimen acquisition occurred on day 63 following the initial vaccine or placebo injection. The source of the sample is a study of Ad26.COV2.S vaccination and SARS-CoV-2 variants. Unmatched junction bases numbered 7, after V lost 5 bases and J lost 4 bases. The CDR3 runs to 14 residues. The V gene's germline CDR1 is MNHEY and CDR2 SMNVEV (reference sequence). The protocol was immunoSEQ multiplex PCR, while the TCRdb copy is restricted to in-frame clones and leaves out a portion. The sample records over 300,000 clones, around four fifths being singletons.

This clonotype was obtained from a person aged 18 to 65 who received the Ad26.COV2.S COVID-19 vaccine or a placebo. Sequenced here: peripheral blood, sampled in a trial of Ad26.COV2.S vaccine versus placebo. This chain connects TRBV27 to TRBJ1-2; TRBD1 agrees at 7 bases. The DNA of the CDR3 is TGTGCCAGCAGTGGGGGGGACAGTCCCTATGGCTACACCTTC. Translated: CASSGGDSPYGYTF.